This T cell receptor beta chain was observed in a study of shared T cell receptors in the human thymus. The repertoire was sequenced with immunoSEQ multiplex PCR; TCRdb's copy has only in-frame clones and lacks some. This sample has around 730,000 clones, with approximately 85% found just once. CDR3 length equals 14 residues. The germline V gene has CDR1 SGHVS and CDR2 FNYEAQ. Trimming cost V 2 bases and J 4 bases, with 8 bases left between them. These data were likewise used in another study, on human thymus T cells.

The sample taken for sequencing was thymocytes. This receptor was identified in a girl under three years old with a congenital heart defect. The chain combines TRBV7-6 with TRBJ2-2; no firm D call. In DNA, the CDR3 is TGTGCCAGCAGCTTATGTGGCCCCACCGGGGAGCTGTTTTTT. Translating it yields CASSLCGPTGELFF.